This T cell receptor beta chain originates from a study of OX40 agonist ivuxolimab in advanced cancers. Only in-frame clones appear in the TCRdb table, and some are missing; sequencing was by immunoSEQ multiplex PCR. The sample lists about 66,000 clones, less than 95% occurring once. Germline CDR1 and CDR2: ENHRY and SYGVKD. The CDR3 consists of 13 residues. V lost 5 bases and J lost 7, with 12 bases in between. The chain couples TRBV10-3 to TRBJ2-1, with D possibly matching TRBD1 (6 bases). The sample consisted of CD4+ or CD8+ T cells sorted from blood, taken in a trial of the OX40 agonist ivuxolimab. This receptor was obtained from an adult with an advanced solid tumor such as melanoma, head and neck, liver or kidney cancer. The CDR3 DNA reads as TGTGCCATCAGTCCGATTAGGGGGAATGAGCAGTTCTTC. Its translation is CAISPIRGNEQFF.